This T cell receptor beta chain was recorded in a study of technical replicates of blood from a handful of donors. TCRdb's copy holds only in-frame clones and misses some; the assay was immunoSEQ multiplex PCR. The sample includes 6,500 to 7,500 clones, approximately 95% of them seen just once. The sequenced sample consisted of PBMCs. This clonotype was obtained from a human donor in good health.

CDR3 nucleotide sequence: TGTGCCAGCCGGTCTTACTACAATGAGCAGTTCTTC. Protein product: CASRSYYNEQFF. V is TRBV7-8 and J is TRBJ2-1; D not certain. V shed 8 bases and J shed 3 bases, with 8 bases lying between them. Germline V CDR1 and CDR2: SGHVS, FQNEAQ. The CDR3 runs 12 residues.